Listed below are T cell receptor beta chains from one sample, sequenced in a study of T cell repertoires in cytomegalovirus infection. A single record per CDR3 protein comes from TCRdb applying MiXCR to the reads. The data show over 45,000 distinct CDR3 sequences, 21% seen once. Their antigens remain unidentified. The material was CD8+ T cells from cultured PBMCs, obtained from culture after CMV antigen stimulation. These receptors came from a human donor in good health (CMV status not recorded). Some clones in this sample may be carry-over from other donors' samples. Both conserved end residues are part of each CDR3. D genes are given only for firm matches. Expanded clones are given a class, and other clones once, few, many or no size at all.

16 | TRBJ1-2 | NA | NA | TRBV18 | TGTGCCAGCTCACCACGAAAGGCAGGGGACGACTATGGCTACACCTTC | CASSPRKAGDDYGYTF
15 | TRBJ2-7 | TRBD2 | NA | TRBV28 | TGTGCCAGCCTAGGACTAGCGGGAGGGAGGTACGAGCAGTACTTC | CASLGLAGGRYEQYF
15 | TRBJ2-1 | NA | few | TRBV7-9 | TGTGCCAGCAGCCCGAAGGTCACAAGTTACAATGAGCAGTTCTTC | CASSPKVTSYNEQFF
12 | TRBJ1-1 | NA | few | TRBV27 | TGTGCCAGCAGACTCCAGGGAGCTGAAGCTTTCTTT | CASRLQGAEAFF
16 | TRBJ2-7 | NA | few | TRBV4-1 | TGCGCCAGCAGCCAAGATCAAGATGAGGGCTCCTACGAGCAGTACTTC | CASSQDQDEGSYEQYF
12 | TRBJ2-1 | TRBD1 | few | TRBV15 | TGTGCCACCAGCCGGGGACAGGATGAGCAGTTCTTC | CATSRGQDEQFF
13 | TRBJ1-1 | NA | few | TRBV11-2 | TGTGCCAGCAGCTTAGCTATGGGGACTGAAGCTTTCTTT | CASSLAMGTEAFF
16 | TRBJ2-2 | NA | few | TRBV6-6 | TGTGCCAGCAGTTACTCTAGGGGTCCGAACACCGGGGAGCTGTTTTTT | CASSYSRGPNTGELFF
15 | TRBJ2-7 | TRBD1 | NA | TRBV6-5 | TGTGCCAGCAGTGGGTCCGGACAGGGGGCAGGAGAGCAGTACTTC | CASSGSGQGAGEQYF
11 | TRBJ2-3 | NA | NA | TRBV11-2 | TGTGCCAGCAGTTACCAAGATACGCAGTATTTT | CASSYQDTQYF
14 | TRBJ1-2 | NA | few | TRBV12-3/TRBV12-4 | TGTGCCAGCAGCCCCCCCGGGATCGAGTATGGCTACACCTTC | CASSPPGIEYGYTF
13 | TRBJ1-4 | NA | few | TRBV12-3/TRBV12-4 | TGTGCCAGCAGTTTTCCTGGGGATGAAAAACTGTTTTTT | CASSFPGDEKLFF
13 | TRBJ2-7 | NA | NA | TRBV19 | TGTGCCAGTAGTGAGGGCACAGGGTTCGAGCAGTACTTC | CASSEGTGFEQYF
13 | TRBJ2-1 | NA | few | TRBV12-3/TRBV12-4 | TGTGCCAGCAGTTTAGACAGGGAAGGTGAGCAGTTCTTC | CASSLDREGEQFF
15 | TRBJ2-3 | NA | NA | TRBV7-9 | TGTGCCAGCAGCTCCCTGGAGGGGTTCACAGATACGCAGTATTTT | CASSSLEGFTDTQYF
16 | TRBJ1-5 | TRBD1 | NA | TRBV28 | TGTGCCAGCAGTGTCCTCGACAGGGCGGGCAATCAGCCCCAGCATTTT | CASSVLDRAGNQPQHF
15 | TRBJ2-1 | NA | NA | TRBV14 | TGTGCCAGCAGCCAAGTCACAGGACTTCCCAATGAGCAGTTCTTC | CASSQVTGLPNEQFF
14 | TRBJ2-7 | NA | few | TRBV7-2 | TGTGCCAGCAGCTTACCGAACTACCCCTACGAGCAGTACTTC | CASSLPNYPYEQYF
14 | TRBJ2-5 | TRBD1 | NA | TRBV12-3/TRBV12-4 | TGTGCCAGCAGTTCGGACAGGGGGCGAGAGACCCAGTACTTC | CASSSDRGRETQYF
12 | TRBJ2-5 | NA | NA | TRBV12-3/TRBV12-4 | TGTGCCAGCAGTGCCGCCCATGAGACCCAGTACTTC | CASSAAHETQYF
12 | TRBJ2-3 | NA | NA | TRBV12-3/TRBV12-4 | TGTGCCAGCAGTTCGAACCAAGATACGCAGTATTTT | CASSSNQDTQYF
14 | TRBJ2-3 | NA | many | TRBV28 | TGTGCCAGCAGTTTCCTATCTGGCACAGATACGCAGTATTTT | CASSFLSGTDTQYF
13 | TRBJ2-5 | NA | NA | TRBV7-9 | TGTGCCAGCACCTGGGCGTCCCAAGAGACCCAGTACTTC | CASTWASQETQYF
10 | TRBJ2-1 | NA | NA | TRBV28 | TGTGCCAGTAAGGACAATGAGCAGTTCTTC | CASKDNEQFF
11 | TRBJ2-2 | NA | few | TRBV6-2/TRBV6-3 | TGCGCGACAGGAACAACCGGGGAGCTGTTTTTT | CATGTTGELFF
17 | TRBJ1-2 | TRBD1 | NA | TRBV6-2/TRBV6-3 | TGTGCCAGCAGTTACTCCGATATCCTGACAGGGAACTATGGCTACACCTTC | CASSYSDILTGNYGYTF
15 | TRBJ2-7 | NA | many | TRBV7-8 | TGTGCCAGCTCACATGAGGGGACCCGTTCCTACGAGCAGTACTTC | CASSHEGTRSYEQYF
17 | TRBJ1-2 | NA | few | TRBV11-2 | TGTGCCAGCAGCTCAGACGTACTGGGGAGGGGAAACTATGGCTACACCTTC | CASSSDVLGRGNYGYTF
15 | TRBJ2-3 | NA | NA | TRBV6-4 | TGTGCCAGCAGTGACTCGGTGGCGAGCGCAGATACGCAGTATTTT | CASSDSVASADTQYF
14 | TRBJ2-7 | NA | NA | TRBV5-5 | TGTGCCAGCAGCCCCCGGCAGGGAAGCTACGAGCAGTACTTC | CASSPRQGSYEQYF
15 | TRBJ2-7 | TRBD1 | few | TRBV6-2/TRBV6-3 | TGTGCCAGCAGACCCGGGACAGTGACCGCCTACGAGCAGTACTTC | CASRPGTVTAYEQYF
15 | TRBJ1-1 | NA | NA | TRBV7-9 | TGTGCCAGCATCCAAGGTGGAAATGGGAACACTGAAGCTTTCTTT | CASIQGGNGNTEAFF
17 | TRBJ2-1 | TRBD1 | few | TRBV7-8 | TGTGCCAGCAGCTTAGCCGCACAGGGGCTCCACTACAATGAGCAGTTCTTC | CASSLAAQGLHYNEQFF
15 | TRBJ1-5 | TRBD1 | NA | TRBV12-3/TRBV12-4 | TGTGCCAGCACTACCCAGGGGGCCGGTAATCAACCCCAGCATTTT | CASTTQGAGNQPQHF
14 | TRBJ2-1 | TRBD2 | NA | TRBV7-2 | TGTGCCAGCAGCTTAAGCGGGGGGGCGAATGAGCAGTTCTTC | CASSLSGGANEQFF
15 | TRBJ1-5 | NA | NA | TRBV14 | TGTGCCAGCAGCCAAGGGAGGGATCGCAATCAGCCCCAGCATTTT | CASSQGRDRNQPQHF
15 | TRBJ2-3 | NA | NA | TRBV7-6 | TGTGCCAGCAGCTTAGGGCACAGACCTACAGATACGCAGTATTTT | CASSLGHRPTDTQYF
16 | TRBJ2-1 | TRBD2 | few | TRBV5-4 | TGTGCCAGCAGCTTGGCCGTAGCGGGGGGGCCTGTTGAGCAGTTCTTC | CASSLAVAGGPVEQFF
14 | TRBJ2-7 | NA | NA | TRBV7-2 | TGTGCCAGCAGCTGGGGCAGGCTTGGTTACGAGCAGTACTTC | CASSWGRLGYEQYF
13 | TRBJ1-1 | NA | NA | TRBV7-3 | TGTGCCAGCAGCCCAGGGGCAGGAACTGAAGCTTTCTTT | CASSPGAGTEAFF